This T cell receptor (beta chain) was identified during a study of CD8 T cells in ankylosing spondylitis. Study-level results: CD8+ disease-linked clones were present at relatively low frequencies in blood. A number of the motif variants had already been described in reactive arthritis synovial fluid and blood.

TCRdb itself ran the 5' RACE reads through MiXCR, one entry per CDR3 protein. The table lists about 130,000 distinct CDR3 sequences, around 9.3% of them singletons. The CDR3 spans 15 residues. Trimming cost V 1 base and J 2 bases, with 10 bases left between them. Germline V gene data show CDR1 as SGHRS and CDR2 as YFSETQ. This clonotype has more than one count but fewer than ten. Antigen specificity is unknown. The sample consisted of blood, either unsorted or a sorted T cell fraction (not recorded which). The genes are TRBV5-1 and TRBJ2-1; D not certain. The TCR was taken from a male donor with ankylosing spondylitis or in good health (not recorded which). CDR3 protein: CASSLRAHTYNEQFF. Written as DNA, the CDR3 is TGCGCCAGCAGCTTGCGGGCCCATACCTACAATGAGCAGTTCTTC.